Listed below are T cell receptor beta chains from one sample, sequenced in a study of shared clonotypes between healthy human individuals. Here immunoSEQ multiplex PCR was the method, and the copy in TCRdb shows in-frame clones only, minus some. Here the sample spans approximately 980,000 clones, over 75% being singletons. The sequenced sample was memory CD4+ T cells sorted from blood. These receptors originate from a man younger than 35 in good health. CDR3s include the opening cysteine and the closing phenylalanine or tryptophan. A D gene is named only where the DNA matches it firmly. Rows may omit the clone size; those that give it use once, few, many or a size class.

size: .
V: TRBV20-1
D: TRBD2
J: TRBJ2-3
CDR3: CMGGNTDTQYF
DNA: TGCATGGGGGGGAATACAGATACGCAGTATTTT

size: .
V: TRBV2
D: TRBD2
J: TRBJ2-1
CDR3: CASSQTTSANEQFF
DNA: TGTGCCAGCAGTCAGACGACTAGCGCTAATGAGCAGTTCTTC

size: .
V: TRBV7-9
D: .
J: TRBJ2-7
CDR3: CASSPAPYEQYF
DNA: TGTGCCAGCAGCCCCGCACCCTACGAGCAGTACTTC

size: .
V: TRBV9
D: .
J: TRBJ2-3
CDR3: CASSVGVGSTDTQYF
DNA: TGTGCCAGCAGCGTAGGTGTGGGGTCCACAGATACGCAGTATTTT

size: .
V: TRBV11-1
D: .
J: TRBJ1-6
CDR3: CASSPAVSYNSPLHF
DNA: TGTGCCAGCAGCCCGGCCGTATCTTATAATTCACCCCTCCACTTT

size: .
V: TRBV5-6
D: .
J: TRBJ2-1
CDR3: CATYLEGLGRNNEQFF
DNA: TGTGCCACGTACCTAGAGGGTCTAGGGAGGAACAATGAGCAGTTCTTC

size: few
V: TRBV5-6
D: .
J: TRBJ1-3
CDR3: CAMPIVVSGNTIYF
DNA: TGTGCCATGCCGATTGTGGTCTCTGGAAACACCATATATTTT

size: .
V: TRBV6-1
D: .
J: TRBJ1-5
CDR3: CASARGQGDNQPQHF
DNA: TGTGCCAGTGCCCGCGGGCAGGGAGACAATCAGCCCCAGCATTTT

size: .
V: TRBV6-6
D: .
J: TRBJ2-1
CDR3: CASSTLASEQFF
DNA: TGTGCCAGCAGTACTCTAGCCAGCGAGCAGTTCTTC

size: .
V: TRBV2
D: TRBD2
J: TRBJ2-3
CDR3: CASSWTSGAGDTQYF
DNA: TGTGCCAGCAGTTGGACTAGCGGGGCCGGGGATACGCAGTATTTT

size: .
V: TRBV4-1
D: .
J: TRBJ2-5
CDR3: CASSENSGTALQETQYF
DNA: TGCGCCAGCAGCGAGAACTCGGGTACCGCGTTACAAGAGACCCAGTACTTC

size: .
V: TRBV6-6
D: .
J: TRBJ2-7
CDR3: CASSHPQTGSYEQYF
DNA: TGTGCCAGCAGTCATCCCCAGACAGGATCCTACGAGCAGTACTTC

size: .
V: TRBV4-1
D: .
J: TRBJ1-4
CDR3: CASSSVVYEKLFF
DNA: TGCGCCAGCAGCTCAGTCGTCTATGAAAAACTGTTTTTT

size: .
V: TRBV28
D: .
J: TRBJ2-5
CDR3: CASSLAGLGQETQYF
DNA: TGTGCCAGCAGTTTAGCGGGGTTGGGGCAAGAGACCCAGTACTTC

size: .
V: TRBV5-1
D: TRBD1
J: TRBJ2-5
CDR3: CASSSDRAGQTQYF
DNA: TGCGCCAGCAGCTCGGACAGGGCGGGACAGACCCAGTACTTC

size: .
V: TRBV5-1
D: TRBD1
J: TRBJ2-5
CDR3: CASSIGTAKETQYF
DNA: TGCGCCAGCAGCATCGGGACAGCCAAAGAGACCCAGTACTTC

size: .
V: TRBV9
D: TRBD1
J: TRBJ1-4
CDR3: CASSATGTHEKLFF
DNA: TGTGCCAGCAGCGCGACAGGGACCCATGAAAAACTGTTTTTT

size: .
V: TRBV7-9
D: .
J: TRBJ1-2
CDR3: CASPREGLLLGNYGYTF
DNA: TGTGCCAGCCCGCGGGAGGGCCTCTTACTGGGGAACTATGGCTACACCTTC

size: .
V: TRBV7-2
D: .
J: TRBJ2-7
CDR3: CASSPGGTYEQYF
DNA: TGTGCCAGCAGCCCTGGGGGGACCTACGAGCAGTACTTC

size: few
V: TRBV9
D: .
J: TRBJ2-7
CDR3: CASSVVRGDRKFGYEQYF
DNA: TGTGCCAGCAGCGTAGTGAGGGGAGACAGGAAATTTGGCTACGAGCAGTACTTC

size: .
V: TRBV7-9
D: .
J: TRBJ1-1
CDR3: CASSGKGTGVNTEAFF
DNA: TGTGCCAGCAGCGGGAAGGGTACGGGGGTGAACACTGAAGCTTTCTTT

size: once
V: TRBV7-2
D: TRBD1
J: TRBJ1-1
CDR3: CASSLTGTGTTEAFF
DNA: TGTGCCAGCAGCCTAACCGGGACAGGAACCACTGAAGCTTTCTTT

size: .
V: TRBV5-1
D: .
J: TRBJ2-7
CDR3: CASSLGGGSYEQYF
DNA: TGCGCCAGCAGCTTGGGAGGGGGCTCCTACGAGCAGTACTTC

size: few
V: TRBV28
D: .
J: TRBJ1-2
CDR3: CASRIGGGAGNYGYTF
DNA: TGTGCCAGCAGGATCGGAGGGGGTGCAGGGAACTATGGCTACACCTTC

size: .
V: TRBV9
D: .
J: TRBJ1-2
CDR3: CASQGPNPGYGGYTF
DNA: TGTGCCAGCCAGGGGCCCAACCCAGGGTATGGTGGCTACACCTTC

size: few
V: TRBV7-8
D: TRBD2
J: TRBJ2-5
CDR3: CASSLSTSRETQYF
DNA: TGTGCCAGCAGCTTATCGACTAGCCGCGAGACCCAGTACTTC

size: .
V: TRBV13
D: TRBD2
J: TRBJ2-3
CDR3: CASSLAGGRPTDTQYF
DNA: TGTGCCAGCAGCTTAGCGGGGGGGCGGCCCACAGATACGCAGTATTTT

size: .
V: TRBV4-1
D: TRBD2
J: TRBJ2-2
CDR3: CASSQENKKRESTGELFF
DNA: TGCGCCAGCAGCCAAGAAAACAAGAAGCGGGAGTCCACCGGGGAGCTGTTTTTT

size: .
V: TRBV5-1
D: .
J: TRBJ1-1
CDR3: CASSSTGGNTEAFF
DNA: TGCGCCAGCAGCTCAACAGGTGGTAACACTGAAGCTTTCTTT

size: .
V: TRBV27
D: TRBD1
J: TRBJ1-1
CDR3: CASQRDRSLNTEAFF
DNA: TGTGCCTCTCAAAGGGACAGGAGTTTGAACACTGAAGCTTTCTTT

size: .
V: TRBV11-2
D: TRBD2
J: TRBJ2-3
CDR3: CASSASGREQYF
DNA: TGTGCCAGCAGCGCTAGCGGACGTGAACAGTATTTT

size: .
V: TRBV7-2
D: TRBD2
J: TRBJ2-7
CDR3: CASSLTSVPYEQYF
DNA: TGTGCCAGCAGCCTGACTAGCGTTCCCTACGAGCAGTACTTC

size: .
V: TRBV2
D: TRBD2
J: TRBJ2-1
CDR3: CASRVMSGSLNEQFF
DNA: TGTGCCAGCAGGGTGATGAGCGGGAGCTTGAATGAGCAGTTCTTC

size: .
V: TRBV27
D: TRBD1
J: TRBJ1-1
CDR3: CASRQGWGTEAFF
DNA: TGTGCCAGCAGACAGGGGTGGGGCACTGAAGCTTTCTTT

size: few
V: TRBV30
D: .
J: TRBJ1-2
CDR3: CAWRAEVQYGYTF
DNA: TGTGCCTGGAGGGCAGAAGTCCAATATGGCTACACCTTC

size: .
V: TRBV6-6
D: .
J: TRBJ1-3
CDR3: CASSTVTGNTIYF
DNA: TGTGCCAGCAGCACAGTAACAGGAAACACCATATATTTT

size: .
V: TRBV28
D: .
J: TRBJ2-2
CDR3: CASRTENTGELFF
DNA: TGTGCCAGCAGAACGGAGAACACCGGGGAGCTGTTTTTT

size: .
V: TRBV28
D: .
J: TRBJ1-1
CDR3: CASSPGTHTEAFF
DNA: TGTGCCAGCAGCCCTGGGACACACACTGAAGCTTTCTTT

size: .
V: TRBV11-2
D: .
J: TRBJ2-2
CDR3: CASQRSVTAGELFF
DNA: TGTGCCAGCCAAAGGTCGGTAACGGCCGGGGAGCTGTTTTTT

size: .
V: TRBV29-1
D: .
J: TRBJ1-1
CDR3: CSVAHQQGNEAFF
DNA: TGCAGCGTTGCACATCAACAGGGAAATGAAGCTTTCTTT

size: .
V: TRBV6-5
D: .
J: TRBJ2-7
CDR3: CASSYRPSHEQYF
DNA: TGTGCCAGCAGTTACCGTCCGAGCCACGAGCAGTACTTC

size: .
V: TRBV7-2
D: .
J: TRBJ1-3
CDR3: CASRLYPSDSGNTIYF
DNA: TGTGCCAGCAGACTATACCCCTCAGACTCTGGAAACACCATATATTTT

size: few
V: TRBV19
D: .
J: TRBJ1-5
CDR3: CASTRSDNSNQPQHF
DNA: TGTGCCAGTACCAGATCCGACAATAGCAATCAGCCCCAGCATTTT

size: .
V: TRBV6-1
D: .
J: TRBJ1-4
CDR3: CASSEREATNEKLFF
DNA: TGTGCCAGCAGTGAAAGGGAGGCAACTAATGAAAAACTGTTTTTT

size: few
V: TRBV10-3
D: .
J: TRBJ1-3
CDR3: CAISEGTNTIYF
DNA: TGTGCCATCAGTGAGGGCACAAACACCATATATTTT

size: .
V: TRBV6-5
D: TRBD1
J: TRBJ2-5
CDR3: CASSQPQGAPYF
DNA: TGTGCCAGCAGTCAGCCCCAGGGGGCCCCGTACTTC

size: .
V: TRBV18
D: .
J: TRBJ2-3
CDR3: CASSQIVTDTQYF
DNA: TGTGCCAGCTCGCAGATTGTCACAGATACGCAGTATTTT

size: .
V: TRBV2
D: TRBD1
J: TRBJ1-4
CDR3: CASSVIRQGESGKLFF
DNA: TGTGCCAGCAGTGTGATTAGACAGGGGGAATCGGGAAAACTGTTTTTT

size: .
V: TRBV5-1
D: TRBD2
J: TRBJ2-4
CDR3: CASSFDGRNIQYF
DNA: TGCGCCAGCAGCTTTGACGGGAGGAACATTCAGTACTTC

size: .
V: TRBV11-2
D: TRBD1
J: TRBJ2-7
CDR3: CASSLEGQGTEQYF
DNA: TGTGCCAGCAGCTTAGAAGGACAGGGTACCGAGCAGTACTTC

size: .
V: TRBV5-6
D: TRBD2
J: TRBJ2-5
CDR3: CASSLGRGSQETQYF
DNA: TGTGCCAGCAGCTTGGGGCGGGGGAGCCAAGAGACCCAGTACTTC

size: .
V: TRBV18
D: .
J: TRBJ2-1
CDR3: CASSPPQSRAAAPYNEQFF
DNA: TGTGCCAGCTCACCACCGCAGTCCAGAGCCGCTGCCCCCTACAATGAGCAGTTCTTC

size: many
V: TRBV5-5
D: .
J: TRBJ2-7
CDR3: CASSFSLDRSSYEQYF
DNA: TGTGCCAGCAGCTTTTCCCTTGACAGGAGCTCCTACGAGCAGTACTTC

size: .
V: TRBV5-4
D: TRBD2
J: TRBJ2-5
CDR3: CASSFGGGQETQYF
DNA: TGTGCCAGCAGCTTTGGCGGGGGCCAAGAGACCCAGTACTTC